The 31 T cell receptor beta chains in this list originate from one sample, sequenced in a study of T cells in Graves' hyperthyroidism and ophthalmopathy (dated by TCRdb to the late 2010s). The method was multiplex PCR. TCRdb records Illumina HiSeq 2000 as the sequencer. The TCR beta CDR3 regions were amplified from the RNA transcripts. The first round of RT-PCR for the TCR CDR3 was performed with the HTBI primer set and the Qiagen OneStep RT-PCR kit. The public reads were reprocessed in TCRdb via fastp at Q25 and MiXCR, keeping in-frame beta chains. When rows share a CDR3 protein, they turn into one entry using the most common DNA and genes. The sample data list 450,000 to 650,000 distinct CDR3 sequences, and over 12% of these were observed just once. Around 7% of the sample comes from the top ten. The sequencing input was blood. The receptors here all came from a woman aged 18 to 35 with Graves' ophthalmopathy.

This clonotype was found many times. The chain joins TRBV12-3 or TRBV12-4 to TRBJ2-7; 8 nucleotides match TRBD2. J was trimmed by 5 bases and V by 6 bases; bases with no gene match: 9. The CDR3 has 14 residues. The CDR3 sequence: CASRLGRAVDEQYF. The CDR3, as DNA: TGTGCCAGCAGGCTCGGGAGGGCCGTCGACGAGCAGTACTTC.

As for this clonotype: It may be a read error: a sequence one base away is much more abundant. The CDR3: CASSFGTGTEAFF. CDR3 sequence (DNA): TGTGCCAGCAGCTTCGGGACAGGCACTGAAGCTTTCTTT. The chain is built from TRBV11-2 and TRBJ1-1; TRBD1 aligns across 8 bases. This CDR3 spans 13 amino acids. With 3 bases clipped from V and 4 bases from J, the junction kept 1 base outside the gene matches. The germline CDR1 and CDR2 sequences are SGHAT and FQNNGV.

This clonotype was counted a few times. This chain joins TRBV5-6 and TRBJ2-2; no definite D call. Trimming removed 6 bases at V and 1 base at J, with 7 bases between. Germline CDR1 SGHDT, CDR2 YYEEEE. The CDR3 runs to 13 residues. The CDR3, as DNA: TGTGCCAGCACATTTGTGAACACCGGGGAGCTGTTTTTT. Amino acids: CASTFVNTGELFF.

This clonotype was recorded a few times. The chain couples TRBV24-1 to TRBJ1-1; D uncertain. This CDR3 is built from 12 residues. From germline, CDR1 is KGHDR and CDR2 SFDVKD. The V gene lost 9 bases and the J gene lost 4 bases, with 11 bases spanning the gap. CDR3 in DNA: TGTGCCACCGGTCAGTCAGCCACTGAAGCTTTCTTT. The encoded protein is CATGQSATEAFF.

This clonotype has ten or more counts. V and J are TRBV2 and TRBJ2-2, with D uncertain. The V end lost 4 bases, the J end lost 7 bases, and 10 bases lay between the germline ends. This CDR3 contains 13 residues. Germline CDR1 and CDR2: SNHLY and FYNNEI. Here the CDR3 reads CASSGVSVGELFF. As DNA, the CDR3 is TGTGCCAGCAGTGGCGTATCCGTCGGGGAGCTGTTTTTT.

This clonotype was seen at least ten times. The J gene is TRBJ1-4, the V gene TRBV5-1, with D unclear. The CDR3 is 15 residues long. V lost 4 bases, J lost 8 bases, and 18 bases lay in between. Germline lookup yields CDR1 SGHRS and CDR2 YFSETQ. In nucleotides, the CDR3 is TGCGCCAGCAGCCCAACGGGCAGGTCCCACGAAAAACTGTTTTTT. This gives the protein CASSPTGRSHEKLFF.

This clonotype was seen at least ten times. V gene TRBV20-1 combines with J gene TRBJ2-7, with D possibly being TRBD1 or TRBD2 (6 bases each). V was clipped by 3 bases and J by 4 bases, with 19 bases between them. The germline V gene has CDR1 DFQATT and CDR2 SNEGSKA (reference sequence). The CDR3 length is 15 residues. The CDR3 DNA sequence: TGCAGTGCTAGCCTGGGGGGAGGAGGGGGATACGAGCAGTACTTC. Encoded protein: CSASLGGGGGYEQYF.

This clonotype has just a few counts. This chain connects TRBV7-9 to TRBJ1-5; 8 bases agree with TRBD1. This CDR3 has 15 residues. Unmatched junction bases numbered 7, after V lost 6 bases and J lost 3 bases. Per the germline V gene, CDR1 is SEHNR and CDR2 is FQNEAQ (reference sequence). The CDR3 DNA is TGTGCCAGCAGTCCGGGACAGGCGAACAATCAGCCCCAGCATTTT. This translates into CASSPGQANNQPQHF.

The sample holds many counts of this clonotype. This chain joins TRBV6-1 and TRBJ1-2; 9 nucleotides match TRBD1. J was trimmed by 4 bases and V by 4 bases; bases with no gene match: 13. Germline CDR1 and CDR2: MNHNS and SASEGT. The CDR3 runs 17 residues. The CDR3 DNA sequence: TGTGCCAGCAGTGTAGCACCGGGACAGGGTAATGGCTATGGCTACACCTTC. It translates to CASSVAPGQGNGYGYTF.

The J gene is TRBJ2-1, the V gene TRBV7-3; 12 positions agree with TRBD2. The CDR3 totals 16 residues. Germline CDR1 reads SGHTA; CDR2 reads FQGTGA. J gave up 9 bases and V 4 bases, and 10 bases lay outside the gene matches. Here the CDR3 reads CASSSSSGRAEGEQFF. The CDR3 nucleotides are TGTGCCAGCAGCTCTTCTAGCGGGAGGGCCGAAGGTGAGCAGTTCTTC.

A few counts support this clonotype. The rearrangement links TRBV12-5 to TRBJ2-6; 9 nucleotides match TRBD1. V was clipped by 3 bases and J by 0 bases; unmatched bases: 9. Germline V CDR1 and CDR2: LGHNT, FRNRAP. The CDR3 has 19 amino acids. Written as DNA, the CDR3 is TGTGCTAGTGGTTTTATATTGGGACAGGGCTACTCTGGGGCCAACGTCCTGACTTTC. Encoded protein: CASGFILGQGYSGANVLTF.

The rearrangement links TRBV20-1 to TRBJ1-6; a weak D match, TRBD1 (6 bases). Germline CDR1 reads DFQATT; CDR2 reads SNEGSKA (reference sequence). CDR3 length: 16 amino acids. Trimming removed 1 base at V and 3 bases at J, with 13 bases between. In nucleotides, the CDR3 is TGCAGTGCTAGAGCAGAACCGGGACACTATAATTCACCCCTCCACTTT. This gives the protein CSARAEPGHYNSPLHF.

This clonotype was observed once. This chain connects TRBV4-1 to TRBJ2-2; the D gene could be TRBD1 or TRBD2 (7 bases each). Trimming shortened V by 0 bases and J by 6 bases, and 17 bases separated the two germline ends. Germline V gives CDR1 MGHRA, CDR2 YSYEKL. The CDR3 extends over 17 amino acids. In DNA, the CDR3 is TGCGCCAGCAGCCAAGATGAAGCCAGGGGGAGGGCCGGGGAGCTGTTTTTT. This encodes CASSQDEARGRAGELFF.

Many counts were recorded for this clonotype. This chain links TRBV6-2 or TRBV6-3 with TRBJ2-7; the D gene is possibly TRBD1 (6 bases). This CDR3 contains 14 residues. V dropped 2 bases and J dropped 5 bases, with 13 bases sitting between them. Germline values: CDR1 MNHEY, CDR2 SVGEGT. The CDR3 spells CASSYVQQGNEQYF. The CDR3 DNA follows: TGTGCCAGCAGTTACGTCCAGCAGGGGAACGAGCAGTACTTC.

The table lists this clonotype with many counts. This chain links TRBV20-1 with TRBJ2-7; the match to TRBD1 covers 7 bases. Germline values: CDR1 DFQATT, CDR2 SNEGSKA (reference sequence). The CDR3 has 14 residues. V lost 2 bases to trimming and J lost 2 bases; unmatched junction nucleotides: 6. Written as DNA, the CDR3 is TGCAGTGCTAGATCCAACAGGGGACCCTACGAGCAGTACTTC. Protein: CSARSNRGPYEQYF.

This clonotype came up a few times. The rearrangement links TRBV5-4 to TRBJ1-6; D is possibly TRBD1 (5 bases). Per the germline V gene, CDR1 is SGHNT and CDR2 is YYREEE (reference sequence). The CDR3 is 14 amino acids. Between the trimmed V and J ends, which lost 4 bases and 10 bases, there was a span of 15 bases. CDR3 in amino acids: CASSAVERGSPLHF. In DNA, the CDR3 is TGTGCCAGCAGCGCCGTAGAACGGGGCTCACCCCTCCACTTT.

With respect to this clonotype: Given a much more abundant clone one base away, this may be a read error. V and J are TRBV28 and TRBJ1-3; D unresolved. Germline CDR1 and CDR2: MDHEN and SYDVKM. This CDR3 spans 12 amino acids. CDR3 sequence reads: CASNGNGNTIHF. Here the CDR3 DNA reads TGTGCCAGCAACGGGAATGGAAACACCATACATTTT.

The chain recombines TRBV7-9 with TRBJ2-3; TRBD2 matches 8 bases. CDR1 and CDR2 (germline): SEHNR, FQNEAQ (reference sequence). CDR3 length: 16 residues. J lost 3 bases, V lost 7 bases, and 12 bases had no gene match. The CDR3 is CASILGTGGPTDTQYF. CDR3 in DNA: TGTGCCAGCATCCTGGGTACGGGAGGGCCAACAGATACGCAGTATTTT.

The chain links TRBV24-1 to TRBJ2-5; D might be TRBD1 (6 bases). The germline gives CDR1 KGHDR, CDR2 SFDVKD. Trimming pared 2 bases from V and 2 bases from J, leaving 11 bases between. There are 15 residues in the CDR3. CDR3 sequence reads: CATSDSPDRQETQYF. The CDR3 coding sequence is TGTGCCACCAGTGATTCCCCGGACAGACAAGAGACCCAGTACTTC.

This clonotype has only a few counts. The chain carries TRBV15 and TRBJ2-5, with D hard to call. The CDR3 spans 15 residues. Germline CDR1 LNHNV, CDR2 YYDKDF (reference sequence). V gave up 1 base and J gave up 2 bases, with 11 bases separating them. The CDR3 loop is CATSRARILQETQYF. The CDR3 coding sequence is TGTGCCACCAGCAGAGCAAGAATCTTACAAGAGACCCAGTACTTC.

Ten or more counts support this clonotype. J is TRBJ1-6 and V is TRBV6-5; D not certain. The CDR3 spans 15 residues. The V end lost 0 bases, the J end lost 4 bases, and 7 bases lay between the germline ends. Germline CDR1 reads MNHEY; CDR2 reads SVGAGI. The CDR3 loop is CASSYSQRYNSPLHF. In DNA, the CDR3 is TGTGCCAGCAGTTACTCGCAGCGTTATAATTCACCCCTCCACTTT.

This clonotype was seen at least ten times. The chain recombines TRBV27 with TRBJ2-7; TRBD1 aligns across 9 bases. The germline V gene encodes CDR1 MNHEY and CDR2 SMNVEV (reference sequence). V shed 10 bases and J 0 bases; nucleotides not matched to a gene: 10. The length of the CDR3 is 15 residues. CDR3 sequence: CATIHRQGGSYEQYF. In DNA, the CDR3 is TGTGCCACGATACACCGACAGGGGGGCTCCTACGAGCAGTACTTC.

About this clonotype: A much larger clone lies one base from this, so it may be a read error. The chain uses TRBV6-1 and TRBJ2-7; a possible D gene is TRBD2 (5 bases). The V gene's germline CDR1 is MNHNS and CDR2 SASEGT. This CDR3 region has 11 residues. Written as DNA, the CDR3 is TGTGTCAGCGGCGACTCCTACGAGCAGTACTTC. It encodes CVSGDSYEQYF.

This clonotype was seen at least ten times. The chain links TRBV20-1 to TRBJ2-1; 11 bases map to TRBD2. The CDR3 contains 15 residues. The germline gives CDR1 DFQATT, CDR2 SNEGSKA (reference sequence). V was clipped by 5 bases and J by 4 bases; unmatched bases: 7. The CDR3 here is CSADPGTSGYNEQFF. The CDR3 DNA reads as TGCAGTGCTGATCCCGGGACTAGCGGTTACAATGAGCAGTTCTTC.

This clonotype appeared many times. The rearrangement links TRBV20-1 to TRBJ2-5, with 8 bases identical to TRBD2. The junction had 4 bases not matched to a gene; V was cut back by 0 bases and J by 4 bases. Per the germline V gene, CDR1 is DFQATT and CDR2 is SNEGSKA (reference sequence). The CDR3 is 14 residues long. CDR3 sequence reads: CSARDRAGGETQYF. The CDR3 DNA is TGCAGTGCTAGAGATAGGGCGGGAGGAGAGACCCAGTACTTC.

This clonotype has a count of ten or more. The J gene is TRBJ2-2, the V gene TRBV28; no clear D gene. V lost 3 bases to trimming and J lost 4 bases, with 9 bases between them. This CDR3 has 14 residues. The germline CDR1 and CDR2 sequences are MDHEN and SYDVKM. The CDR3 DNA reads as TGTGCCAGCAGTTTCAGAGGACGCACCGGGGAGCTGTTTTTT. It yields the protein CASSFRGRTGELFF.

Many counts were recorded for this clonotype. The J gene is TRBJ2-1, the V gene TRBV28, with TRBD2 matching 7 bases. This CDR3 region has 15 residues. Germline V lookup: CDR1 MDHEN, CDR2 SYDVKM. V was clipped by 6 bases and J by 6 bases; unmatched bases: 11. This CDR3 is CASSSLGGSPNEQFF. In DNA form, the CDR3 reads TGTGCCAGCAGCTCCCTTGGCGGGAGTCCCAATGAGCAGTTCTTC.

In this sample, this clonotype turned up many times. The CDR3 DNA sequence: TGTGCCAGCAGACATCCGGGACAGGGGGCCTATGGCTACACCTTC. It encodes CASRHPGQGAYGYTF. The rearrangement joins TRBV12-3 or TRBV12-4 to TRBJ1-2; 12 nucleotides line up with TRBD1. CDR3 length equals 15 residues. The V and J ends lost 6 bases and 4 bases, in that order; junction bases with no gene match: 6.

This chain uses TRBV19 with TRBJ2-3; 8 positions agree with TRBD2. Trimming cost V 3 bases and J 2 bases; bases outside gene matches: 7. Per the germline V gene, CDR1 is LNHDA and CDR2 is SQIVND (reference sequence). The length of the CDR3 is 16 residues. In DNA form, the CDR3 reads TGTGCCAGTAGTATGCGACTAGCGACCCACACAGATACGCAGTATTTT. Residues: CASSMRLATHTDTQYF.

V is TRBV29-1 and J is TRBJ1-5; 7 bases align to TRBD1. Germline CDR1 is SQVTM and CDR2 is ANQGSEA. The CDR3 consists of 14 residues. V gave up 3 bases and J gave up 7 bases; unmatched junction bases: 9. The CDR3 sequence: CSVEVEGAGQPQHF. The CDR3 DNA is TGCAGCGTTGAGGTCGAGGGGGCCGGGCAGCCCCAGCATTTT.

This clonotype was seen repeatedly, ten times or more. The chain joins TRBV28 to TRBJ2-1; 8 bases agree with TRBD2. There are 15 residues in the CDR3. The germline V gene has CDR1 MDHEN and CDR2 SYDVKM. Trimming at V came to 2 bases and at J to 8 bases, leaving 8 bases not matched to a gene. In DNA form, the CDR3 reads TGTGCCAGCAGTTTAAGGATAGCGGGGAAGGATGAGCAGTTCTTC. Its translation: CASSLRIAGKDEQFF.